A single sample is the source of the 24 T cell receptor beta chains below, sequenced in a study of metastatic and nonmetastatic thyroid tumors. No patient had received any treatment before thyroid surgery. Using MiXCR, TCRdb reanalyzed the PCR reads. This table holds approximately 22,000 clones, about 11% found once. The sample consisted of blood. All receptors derive from a female donor with papillary thyroid cancer or a benign thyroid nodule (not recorded which). Some clones in this sample may be carry-over from other donors' samples.

This clone occurred many times. The chain has TRBV4-3 and TRBJ1-1, with D perhaps matching TRBD1 (5 bases). Per germline, CDR1 LGHNA and CDR2 YSLEER. V lost 0 bases and J lost 5, with 13 bases in between. The CDR3 runs to 15 residues. The CDR3 sequence: CASSQESRELTEAFF. The DNA for the CDR3 is TGCGCCAGCAGCCAAGAGTCCAGGGAGTTGACTGAAGCTTTCTTT.

This clone came up many times. J is TRBJ2-1 and V is TRBV19, with 10 nucleotides matching TRBD2. Germline loops: CDR1 LNHDA, CDR2 SQIVND (reference sequence). The J segment lost 4 bases and the V segment lost 5 bases, leaving 11 bases of the junction unmatched. The CDR3 length is 17 residues. DNA for the CDR3: TGTGCCAGTAGTTTGGGGAGCGGGGGGGCCTGGTACAATGAGCAGTTCTTC. It specifies CASSLGSGGAWYNEQFF.

This chain uses TRBV4-1 with TRBJ2-3; D gene ambiguous. V lost 4 bases, J lost 4 bases, and 15 bases lay in between. This CDR3 is built from 15 residues. Germline V gene sequence: CDR1 MGHRA, CDR2 YSYEKL. CDR3 region: CASSLLWVRSDTQYF. CDR3 bases: TGCGCCAGCAGCCTCCTGTGGGTCCGGTCAGATACGCAGTATTTT.

In this sample, this clone turned up many times. V and J are TRBV4-2 and TRBJ2-6, with 10 bases lining up with TRBD2. The J segment lost 3 bases and the V segment lost 0 bases, leaving 5 bases of the junction unmatched. The CDR3 is 18 amino acids. Looked up from germline, CDR1 is LGHNA and CDR2 is YNFKEQ. Here the CDR3 reads CASSQEREREGGANVLTF. CDR3 nucleotide sequence: TGTGCCAGCAGCCAAGAGAGGGAGCGGGAGGGTGGGGCCAACGTCCTGACTTTC.

This clone appeared many times. The chain is built from TRBV5-5 and TRBJ2-7; D is possibly TRBD1 or TRBD2 (7 bases each). Germline V gene data show CDR1 as SGHKS and CDR2 as YYEKEE (reference sequence). The ends were cut back, 2 bases at V and 6 bases at J, with 18 bases in the middle. There are 15 residues in the CDR3. CDR3 coding DNA: TGTGCCAGCAGCTTTAGCCCCCAGGGGGGGCTCGAGCAGTACTTC. This translates into CASSFSPQGGLEQYF. The full variable domain, in which reference TRBV5-5 and TRBJ2-7 provide the parts outside the CDR3, is DAGVTQSPTHLIKTRGQQVTLRCSPISGHKSVSWYQQVLGQGPQFIFQYYEKEERGRGNFPDRFSARQFPNYSSELNVNALLLGDSALYLCASSFSPQGGLEQYFGPGTRLTVT.

This clone was observed many times. The chain employs TRBV29-1 and TRBJ1-1; TRBD1 matches 8 bases. Per germline, CDR1 SQVTM and CDR2 ANQGSEA. V lost 4 bases to trimming and J lost 1 base; unmatched junction nucleotides: 2. The CDR3 spans 13 residues. In nucleotides, the CDR3 is TGCAGCGTTGTGACAGGGGCGAACACTGAAGCTTTCTTT. It is translated as CSVVTGANTEAFF.

This clone was seen a single time. This sequence joins TRBV24-1 and TRBJ2-1; 7 bases line up with TRBD1. This CDR3 is 14 amino acids long. Germline assignment: CDR1 KGHDR and CDR2 SFDVKD. V was clipped by 9 bases and J by 6 bases; unmatched bases: 10. CDR3 sequence reads: CATRDQQGRNEQFF. CDR3 DNA sequence: TGTGCCACCCGAGATCAACAGGGGCGCAATGAGCAGTTCTTC.

This clone was found many times. This chain links TRBV9 with TRBJ2-3; D not certain. The germline V gene encodes CDR1 SGDLS and CDR2 YYNGEE. The V end lost 3 bases, the J end lost 2 bases, and 16 bases lay between the germline ends. There are 16 residues in the CDR3. The CDR3 region has the DNA TGTGCCAGCAGCGAGGGTCCCTTCGCGGCCACAGATACGCAGTATTTT. Amino acid sequence: CASSEGPFAATDTQYF.

With regard to this clone: Without the conserved terminal phenylalanine or tryptophan, this CDR3 likely stems from a read error. V usage is TRBV7-9 and J usage is TRBJ1-4; D gene unclear. The V end was cut by 1 base, the J end by 10 bases, with 13 bases between. CDR3 size: 14 residues. Germline assignment: CDR1 SEHNR and CDR2 FQNEAQ (reference sequence). CDR3 protein: CASSLGTNSRKLFS. DNA for the CDR3: TGTGCCAGCAGCTTAGGGACGAACAGCCGAAAACTGTTTTCT.

Ten or more counts support this clone. The gene calls are TRBV28 and TRBJ1-5; D not certain. Germline V CDR1 and CDR2: MDHEN, SYDVKM. This CDR3 is 14 amino acids long. Trimming cost V 3 bases and J 7 bases, with 13 bases left between them. The CDR3 DNA sequence: TGTGCCAGCAGTTTCCCGGGGATAGTCCAGCCCCAGCATTTT. This sequence encodes CASSFPGIVQPQHF.

Turning to this clone: Given a much more abundant clone one base away, this may be a read error. Other DNA sequences of this sample code for an identical CDR3. The chain carries TRBV29-1 and TRBJ1-1, with D unresolved. The CDR3 runs to 13 residues. From germline, CDR1 is SQVTM and CDR2 ANQGSEA. CDR3 DNA sequence: TGCAGCGTTGAGAAATCGGAGGGCACTGAAGCTTTCTTC. Translation: CSVEKSEGTEAFF.

This clone appeared many times. The chain uses TRBV7-8 and TRBJ2-7, with D tentatively TRBD1 or TRBD2 (6 bases each). The V end lost 6 bases, the J end lost 0 bases, and 15 bases lay between the germline ends. Germline CDR1 SGHVS, CDR2 FQNEAQ. The CDR3 totals 15 residues. The CDR3 protein is CASSYGGRGSYEQYF. CDR3 nucleotides: TGTGCCAGCAGTTACGGGGGCCGGGGCTCCTACGAGCAGTACTTC.

The chain recombines TRBV27 with TRBJ2-1, with D perhaps TRBD2 (5 bases). Between the trimmed V and J ends, which lost 0 bases and 3 bases, there was a span of 6 bases. CDR1 and CDR2 from the germline V gene are MNHEY and SMNVEV (reference sequence). This CDR3 is 14 amino acids long. The CDR3 is CASSLSGGYNEQFF. DNA of the CDR3: TGTGCCAGCAGTTTATCAGGAGGCTACAATGAGCAGTTCTTC.

This clone was found a few times. The chain uses TRBV5-1 and TRBJ2-1, with TRBD2 matching over 10 bases. Looked up from germline, CDR1 is SGHRS and CDR2 is YFSETQ. The trim removed 3 bases at V and 8 bases at J, leaving 11 bases unmatched. This CDR3 has 16 residues. The CDR3 loop is CASSWGPAGGRDEQFF. Written as DNA, the CDR3 is TGCGCCAGCAGCTGGGGGCCAGCGGGAGGGAGAGATGAGCAGTTCTTC.

By sample fraction, this clone is medium-sized. V gene TRBV6-1 combines with J gene TRBJ2-1; 8 bases agree with TRBD2. The CDR3 contains 13 residues. Germline V gene lookup returns CDR1 MNHNS and CDR2 SASEGT. Unmatched junction bases numbered 5, after V lost 5 bases and J lost 8 bases. This chain's CDR3 is CASSSREVDEQFF. CDR3 DNA: TGTGCCAGCAGTTCGCGGGAGGTGGATGAGCAGTTCTTC.

By sample fraction, this clone is medium-sized (0.01 to 0.1%). The chain has TRBV25-1 and TRBJ1-6; D may be TRBD1 (5 bases). The CDR3 runs to 15 residues. The germline V gene has CDR1 MGHDK and CDR2 SYGVNS. V lost 4 bases and J lost 6, with 13 bases in between. The CDR3 protein is CASSGAKRGNSPLHF. CDR3 bases: TGTGCCAGCAGTGGGGCGAAGAGGGGTAATTCACCCCTCCACTTT.

Many counts were recorded for this clone. This chain's CDR3 is CASEGPFTDTQYF. CDR3 bases: TGTGCCAGTGAGGGGCCCTTCACAGATACGCAGTATTTT. The chain has TRBV19 and TRBJ2-3; the D call may be TRBD1 or TRBD2 (5 bases each). This CDR3 has 13 amino acids. V lost 8 bases and J lost 2, with 11 bases in between. The germline gives CDR1 LNHDA, CDR2 SQIVND (reference sequence).

V gene TRBV5-4 combines with J gene TRBJ2-1; D is undetermined. V gave up 6 bases and J gave up 4 bases, with 11 bases separating them. CDR1 and CDR2 from the germline V gene are SGHNT and YYREEE (reference sequence). The CDR3 contains 13 residues. CDR3: CASNPKGYNEQFF. The CDR3 coding sequence is TGTGCCAGCAACCCGAAGGGATACAATGAGCAGTTCTTC.

The table lists this clone with a few counts. Possible read error: a much larger clone is one base away. Other DNA sequences in this specimen translate into the identical CDR3. The chain employs TRBV20-1 and TRBJ1-2; possible D gene TRBD1, 5 bases. CDR1 and CDR2 (germline): DFQATT, SNEGSKA (reference sequence). CDR3 length: 14 residues. Trimming removed 3 bases at V and 3 bases at J, with 14 bases between. In DNA, the CDR3 is TGCAGTGCTAGTGACGCAGGGTCCCACTATGGCTACACCTTC. Translating it yields CSASDAGSHYGYTF.

This clone was seen a handful of times. A single base separates this from a much larger clone, so it may be a read error. The chain is built from TRBV29-1 and TRBJ2-1; TRBD2 matches 9 bases. CDR1 SQVTM and CDR2 ANQGSEA come from the germline V gene. The CDR3 has 14 amino acids. The junction had 10 bases not matched to a gene; V was cut back by 3 bases and J by 10 bases. The chain's CDR3 is CSVEKILAGGEQFF. The CDR3 nucleotides are TGCAGCGTTGAGAAGATACTAGCGGGCGGAGAGCAGTTCTTC.

This clone was counted ten times or more. The genes are TRBV2 and TRBJ1-6; 9 positions agree with TRBD1. Germline V lookup: CDR1 SNHLY, CDR2 FYNNEI. V shed 6 bases and J 10 bases; nucleotides not matched to a gene: 13. The CDR3 contains 16 residues. The CDR3 region is CASSPRGQGAVSPLHF. The CDR3 bases are TGTGCCAGCAGCCCGCGGGGACAGGGAGCTGTCTCACCCCTCCACTTT.

The chain combines TRBV12-3 or TRBV12-4 with TRBJ2-7, with TRBD1 as a possible D gene (6 bases). The CDR3 sequence is 15 residues long. The germline V and J ends were trimmed by 5 bases and 3 bases, with 17 bases remaining between them. CDR3 nucleotides: TGTGCCAGCAGTCCGCAGACAGGCTTACACTACGAGCAGTACTTC. This translates into CASSPQTGLHYEQYF.

This clone was seen only a few times. CDR3 amino acids: CASSSRRLAGGEQYF. The DNA for the CDR3 is TGTGCCAGCAGTTCCCGTCGACTAGCGGGAGGGGAGCAGTACTTC. The rearrangement joins TRBV12-3 or TRBV12-4 to TRBJ2-7; 14 bases line up with TRBD2. The CDR3 has 15 residues. V lost 4 bases and J lost 7; bases outside the gene matches: 6.

In its sample, this clone is medium-sized. J is TRBJ2-5 and V is TRBV6-2 or TRBV6-3; D is unclear. The CDR3 contains 13 residues. Looked up from germline, CDR1 is MNHEY and CDR2 is SVGEGT. The V end lost 8 bases, the J end lost 5 bases, and 15 bases lay between the germline ends. The CDR3 nucleotides read TGTGCCAGCGGAAGGTTGGGTGGGGAGACCCAGTACTTC. It yields the protein CASGRLGGETQYF.